The rows below give T cell receptor beta chains drawn from one sample of a study of identical twins. TCRdb reprocessed the 5' RACE reads via MiXCR and lists one record per CDR3 protein. The sample lists 600,000 to 700,000 distinct CDR3 sequences, over 20% occurring once. This same sample was also part of a study on T cells expressing NK-cell markers.

The sequenced material came from PBMCs. These receptors came from a woman aged 18-30 years in good health. Both conserved end residues are part of each CDR3. A D gene is named only where the DNA matches it firmly. Some rows have no size entry. The others give once, few or many, or a class for an expanded clone.

DNA: TGTGCCAGCAGGGGGATTGTAACCTACGAGCAGTACTTC
CDR3: CASRGIVTYEQYF
D: -
J: TRBJ2-7
V: TRBV12-3/TRBV12-4
size: -

DNA: TGTGCCAGCAGAACCTACGGCACCGGGGAGCTGTTTTTT
CDR3: CASRTYGTGELFF
D: -
J: TRBJ2-2
V: TRBV3-1
size: few

DNA: TGTGCCAGCAGCCAAGGATCCGGGCAGTACTTC
CDR3: CASSQGSGQYF
D: -
J: TRBJ2-7
V: TRBV3-1
size: -

DNA: TGCAGTGCTAGGGTCCGGGACAGACTGAACACTGAAGCTTTCTTT
CDR3: CSARVRDRLNTEAFF
D: TRBD1
J: TRBJ1-1
V: TRBV20-1
size: many

DNA: TGTGCCAGCAGTCTAACCCGGGGGAAACTGTTTTTT
CDR3: CASSLTRGKLFF
D: -
J: TRBJ1-4
V: TRBV6-5
size: few

DNA: TGTGCCAGCAGCGAGCTTCAGACTAGCAAGGAGACCCAGTACTTC
CDR3: CASSELQTSKETQYF
D: TRBD2
J: TRBJ2-5
V: TRBV7-2
size: few

DNA: TGTGCCATCAGTGGGACTAGCGGGGGCCTCCGTAATGAGCAGTTCTTC
CDR3: CAISGTSGGLRNEQFF
D: TRBD2
J: TRBJ2-1
V: TRBV10-3
size: -

DNA: TGCAGCGTAGGGAGGCAGGGGAATTCTAATTCACCCCTCCACTTT
CDR3: CSVGRQGNSNSPLHF
D: -
J: TRBJ1-6
V: TRBV29-1
size: -

DNA: TGCAGTGCTAGTGGCAGGGCTTCACCCCATGAGCAGTTCTTC
CDR3: CSASGRASPHEQFF
D: -
J: TRBJ2-1
V: TRBV20-1
size: -

DNA: TGTGCCAGCAGTATCACTACCCACAATGAGCAGTTCTTC
CDR3: CASSITTHNEQFF
D: -
J: TRBJ2-1
V: TRBV6-6
size: -

DNA: TGTGCCAGCAGCGCGGACGGCGTGGCCCAGTACTTC
CDR3: CASSADGVAQYF
D: -
J: TRBJ2-5
V: TRBV7-9
size: -

DNA: TGTGCCAGCCCCAACCGGGCGGGCTCGCAAGAGACCCAGTACTTC
CDR3: CASPNRAGSQETQYF
D: -
J: TRBJ2-5
V: TRBV7-2
size: -

DNA: TGTGCCAGCAGCCGACTACAGGGTAATACTGAAGCTTTCTTT
CDR3: CASSRLQGNTEAFF
D: -
J: TRBJ1-1
V: TRBV6-1
size: once

DNA: TGTGCCAGCAGTGACTCGATGGCAGGGAAATACAATGAGCAGTTCTTC
CDR3: CASSDSMAGKYNEQFF
D: -
J: TRBJ2-1
V: TRBV6-4
size: -

DNA: TGTGCCAGCAGCCCCCGGACTAGCGGGAGCAATGAGCAGTTCTTC
CDR3: CASSPRTSGSNEQFF
D: TRBD2
J: TRBJ2-1
V: TRBV12-3/TRBV12-4
size: many

DNA: TGCGCCAGCAGCTCCAACCCCGGGACTAGCGGATGGAACGGGGAGCTGTTTTTT
CDR3: CASSSNPGTSGWNGELFF
D: TRBD2
J: TRBJ2-2
V: TRBV5-1
size: -

DNA: TGTGCCATCAGTGTGTACAGGGGACACTACGAGCAGTACTTC
CDR3: CAISVYRGHYEQYF
D: TRBD1
J: TRBJ2-7
V: TRBV10-3
size: -

DNA: TGTGCCAGCAGCTTAGACAGGGCGACCTACAATGAGCAGTTCTTC
CDR3: CASSLDRATYNEQFF
D: -
J: TRBJ2-1
V: TRBV11-3
size: -

DNA: TGTGCCAGCACCCCCACCCGACGGATACAAGAGACCCAGTACTTC
CDR3: CASTPTRRIQETQYF
D: -
J: TRBJ2-5
V: TRBV6-1
size: few

DNA: TGTGCCAGCTCAATCGCAGCAGGGTACACTGAAGCTTTCTTT
CDR3: CASSIAAGYTEAFF
D: -
J: TRBJ1-1
V: TRBV7-2
size: -

DNA: TGCAGCGTGAGGGGACAGGGGGCTAAAGAGCAGTACTTC
CDR3: CSVRGQGAKEQYF
D: TRBD1
J: TRBJ2-7
V: TRBV29-1
size: few

DNA: TGTGCCAGCAGCTTAAGGTCTGGTCTTCACACTGAAGCTTTCTTT
CDR3: CASSLRSGLHTEAFF
D: -
J: TRBJ1-1
V: TRBV7-8
size: few

DNA: TGTGCCAGTAGCTGGGGACCCACCTACGAGCAGTACTTC
CDR3: CASSWGPTYEQYF
D: -
J: TRBJ2-7
V: TRBV19
size: many

DNA: TGTGCCAGCAAGGGCGGGGGCGCAGATACGCAGTATTTT
CDR3: CASKGGGADTQYF
D: -
J: TRBJ2-3
V: TRBV6-1
size: many

DNA: TGTGCCAGCGCCGGACTAGCGGGCGAGCAGTTCTTC
CDR3: CASAGLAGEQFF
D: TRBD2
J: TRBJ2-1
V: TRBV6-1
size: -